This passage covers 20 T cell receptor beta chains from one sample sequenced in a study of monozygotic twins with inflammatory bowel disease. Each CDR3 protein gets one entry in TCRdb, which reprocessed the 5' RACE reads and gives no DNA. Its table lists about 210,000 distinct CDR3 sequences. The specimen was blood. The receptors stem from a human donor with ulcerative colitis or Crohn's disease, or a healthy co-twin of an affected twin (not recorded which).

The chain combines TRBV10-3 with TRBJ2-2; TCRdb's D gene call, TRBD1, goes unchecked for lack of DNA. The CDR3 length is 16 residues. Germline values: CDR1 ENHRY, CDR2 SYGVKD. The chain's CDR3 is CAITVQETANTGELFF.

This chain joins TRBV20-1 and TRBJ2-1; TCRdb lists TRBD2, though no DNA is available to test this call. Germline V gives CDR1 DFQATT, CDR2 SNEGSKA (reference sequence). The CDR3 extends over 14 amino acids. The CDR3 region is CSAWRGASLNEQFF.

This chain connects TRBV3-1 to TRBJ2-5; TCRdb gives TRBD2 as the D gene, but with no DNA this cannot be confirmed. Germline CDR1 LGHDT, CDR2 YNNKEL (reference sequence). The CDR3 has 14 amino acids. The chain's CDR3 is CASSLSGREETQYF.

The gene calls are TRBV9 and TRBJ2-3. The germline gives CDR1 SGDLS, CDR2 YYNGEE. This CDR3 is 12 amino acids long. The CDR3: CASSVVEDTQYF.

This sequence joins TRBV19 and TRBJ2-1; checking the TCRdb D call of TRBD2 is not possible without DNA. There are 14 residues in the CDR3. Germline loops: CDR1 LNHDA, CDR2 SQIVND (reference sequence). The CDR3 loop reads CATGLAGSYNEQFF.

V gene TRBV9 combines with J gene TRBJ2-7; the TCRdb D gene call, TRBD2, has no DNA to confirm it. This CDR3 is 15 amino acids long. From germline, CDR1 is SGDLS and CDR2 YYNGEE. The CDR3 reads CASSVEGGRSYEQYF.

V gene TRBV20-1 combines with J gene TRBJ2-7; the D call from TCRdb, TRBD1, cannot be confirmed without DNA. Looked up from germline, CDR1 is DFQATT and CDR2 is SNEGSKA (reference sequence). The CDR3 extends over 15 amino acids. CDR3 sequence reads: CSAPRAGGGQDEQYF.

The rearrangement joins TRBV20-1 to TRBJ2-7; without DNA, the TCRdb call of TRBD2 cannot be checked. CDR3 length: 11 amino acids. CDR1 DFQATT and CDR2 SNEGSKA come from the germline V gene (reference sequence). CDR3 region: CSATLGHEQYF.

V usage is TRBV5-1 and J usage is TRBJ1-6. Germline V gene data show CDR1 as SGHRS and CDR2 as YFSETQ. There are 12 residues in the CDR3. CDR3 amino acids: CASSLAVRPFHF.

J is TRBJ1-2 and V is TRBV20-1; there is no DNA to check the TCRdb D call of TRBD1. Germline V lookup: CDR1 DFQATT, CDR2 SNEGSKA (reference sequence). The CDR3 is made up of 14 amino acids. The chain's CDR3 is CSAETGEFSYGYTF.

J is TRBJ1-1 and V is TRBV18. The CDR3 extends over 15 amino acids. CDR1 is KGHSH, CDR2 LQKENI, per germline. The CDR3 reads CASSPSGQLGTEAFF.

The V gene is TRBV19, the J gene TRBJ1-5; lacking DNA, the TRBD1 call made by TCRdb goes unchecked. Germline-derived CDR1 and CDR2 are LNHDA and SQIVND (reference sequence). This CDR3 contains 15 residues. The CDR3 sequence is CASSLIEAGVKPQHF.

V usage is TRBV5-1 and J usage is TRBJ2-1; lacking DNA, the TRBD1 call made by TCRdb goes unchecked. The germline gives CDR1 SGHRS, CDR2 YFSETQ. The CDR3 spans 14 residues. The CDR3 loop is CASSSKDSYNEQFF. The full variable domain, its missing parts supplied by reference TRBV5-1 and TRBJ2-1, is KAGVTQTPRYLIKTRGQQVTLSCSPISGHRSVSWYQQTPGQGLQFLFEYFSETQRNKGNFPGRFSGRQFSNSRSEMNVSTLELGDSALYLCASSSKDSYNEQFFGPGTRLTVL.

This chain uses TRBV6-5 with TRBJ2-7. Germline CDR1 reads MNHEY; CDR2 reads SVGAGI. The CDR3 spans 12 residues. The CDR3: CASSSQFHEQYF.

The chain has TRBV29-1 and TRBJ2-1; as DNA is missing, the TRBD1 call by TCRdb cannot be tested. CDR3 size: 13 residues. Germline CDR1 reads SQVTM; CDR2 reads ANQGSEA. This CDR3 reads CSASGGAYNEQFF.

This chain connects TRBV6-5 to TRBJ2-1; TCRdb proposes TRBD1, but this gene call is untestable without DNA. Germline CDR1 and CDR2: MNHEY and SVGAGI. This CDR3 is built from 18 residues. The CDR3 spells CASSYSSGYTPFYNEQFF.

This chain joins TRBV5-1 and TRBJ1-2; TCRdb gives TRBD1 as the D gene, but with no DNA this cannot be confirmed. The V gene's germline CDR1 is SGHRS and CDR2 YFSETQ. The CDR3 extends over 13 amino acids. CDR3 in amino acids: CASSLAGTGNDTF.

The V and J genes are TRBV4-2 and TRBJ2-5; there is no DNA to check the TCRdb D call of TRBD2. The CDR3 contains 17 residues. The V gene's germline CDR1 is LGHNA and CDR2 YNFKEQ. CDR3 amino acids: CASSQESGGAVTETQYF.

The chain uses TRBV6-1 and TRBJ1-5; TCRdb proposes TRBD1, but this gene call is untestable without DNA. There are 16 residues in the CDR3. Germline CDR1 reads MNHNS; CDR2 reads SASEGT. This CDR3 is CASSVVEGAQGQPQHF.

The chain couples TRBV24-1 to TRBJ2-3; TCRdb's D call of TRBD1 is untestable without DNA. The CDR3 has 12 amino acids. Germline CDR1 and CDR2: KGHDR and SFDVKD. Here the CDR3 reads CASGEKTDTQYF.